A single sample is the source of the 25 T cell receptor beta chains below, sequenced in a study of T cell repertoires in cytomegalovirus infection. TCRdb reprocessed the reads via MiXCR and lists one record per CDR3 protein. This sample has 800,000 to 950,000 distinct CDR3 sequences, with 30% to 35% found just once. Antigens for these TCRs are unknown. This specimen consisted of cultured CD8+ T cells from PBMCs, obtained from culture after CMV antigen stimulation. These receptor sequences come from a human donor in good health (CMV status not recorded). Some clones in this sample may be carry-over from other donors' samples.

This clonotype was counted between two and nine times. The V gene is TRBV6-2 or TRBV6-3, the J gene TRBJ1-6, with D uncertain. Looked up from germline, CDR1 is MNHEY and CDR2 is SVGEGT. With 0 bases removed from V and 5 bases from J, the gap between germline ends came to 17 bases. CDR3 length: 18 amino acids. The CDR3 loop reads CASSYSIRENNHNSPLHF. As DNA, the CDR3 is TGTGCCAGCAGTTACTCGATCCGGGAGAATAACCATAATTCACCCCTCCACTTT.

This clonotype has more than one count but fewer than ten. The rearrangement links TRBV7-9 to TRBJ1-1; 8 nucleotides line up with TRBD1. CDR3 length equals 13 residues. Germline V lookup: CDR1 SEHNR, CDR2 FQNEAQ (reference sequence). Losses at the gene ends were 6 bases for V and 7 bases for J; bases not matched to a gene: 7. CDR3 in DNA: TGTGCCAGCAGACCGGACAGGGCCCTTGAAGCTTTCTTT. It codes for CASRPDRALEAFF.

V is TRBV6-6 and J is TRBJ2-2; TRBD1 is a possible D gene (6 bases). The ends were cut back, 4 bases at V and 2 bases at J, with 11 bases in the middle. The CDR3 runs to 15 residues. Germline lookup yields CDR1 MNHNY and CDR2 SVGAGI (reference sequence). CDR3 protein: CASSFPGTNTGELFF. CDR3 bases: TGTGCCAGCAGTTTTCCGGGGACAAACACCGGGGAGCTGTTTTTT.

There are a few counts of this clonotype. This chain connects TRBV18 to TRBJ2-7; D perhaps matches TRBD2 (6 bases). V shed 3 bases and J shed 2 bases, with 14 bases lying between them. Germline values: CDR1 KGHSH, CDR2 LQKENI. The CDR3 length is 15 residues. DNA for the CDR3: TGTGCCAGCTCACCTGTGGAGGGGCCGACCTACGAGCAGTACGTC. This gives the protein CASSPVEGPTYEQYV.

The rearrangement uses TRBV5-1 and TRBJ2-1, with 9 nucleotides matching TRBD2. This CDR3 has 16 residues. CDR1 is SGHRS, CDR2 YFSETQ, per germline. J lost 8 bases, V lost 3 bases, and 12 bases had no gene match. Written as DNA, the CDR3 is TGCGCCAGCAGCTCCCCGGCTAGCGGGGAAATCGATGAGCAGTTCTTC. Translating it yields CASSSPASGEIDEQFF.

This clonotype came up a few times. V usage is TRBV7-2 and J usage is TRBJ1-5; D might be TRBD1 (5 bases). Between the trimmed V and J ends, which lost 5 bases and 0 bases, there was a span of 11 bases. Germline V gene lookup returns CDR1 SGHTA and CDR2 FQGNSA. The CDR3 is 15 amino acids. CDR3 sequence: CASSQRGYSNQPQHF. In DNA form, the CDR3 reads TGTGCCAGCAGCCAAAGGGGATATAGCAATCAGCCCCAGCATTTT.

This clonotype was counted many times. Here the CDR3 DNA reads TGTGCCAGCAGCATCTACCCTCCGGGGCAGGGGAGCTCCTACGAGCAGTACGTC. Residues: CASSIYPPGQGSSYEQYV. The chain has TRBV7-9 and TRBJ2-7; a weak D match, TRBD1 (6 bases). The ends were cut back, 5 bases at V and 0 bases at J, with 23 bases in the middle. The CDR3 is 18 amino acids. CDR1 is SEHNR, CDR2 FQNEAQ, per germline (reference sequence).

CDR3 DNA sequence: TGTGCCAGCCTGGGTTTTTCGGTCGCTGGGGCCAACGTCCTGACTTTC. Its protein product is CASLGFSVAGANVLTF. The chain uses TRBV2 and TRBJ2-6; D call uncertain. Per germline, CDR1 SNHLY and CDR2 FYNNEI. V gave up 8 bases and J gave up 2 bases, with 16 bases separating them. The CDR3 has 16 amino acids.

Remarks on this clonotype: In this CDR3 the conserved last residue, phenylalanine or tryptophan, is missing, so a read error is likely. The J gene is TRBJ2-5, the V gene TRBV19; D possibly corresponds to TRBD2 (6 bases). The CDR3 is made up of 13 amino acids. The V gene lost 8 bases and the J gene lost 3 bases, with 13 bases spanning the gap. Germline CDR1 and CDR2: LNHDA and SQIVND (reference sequence). CDR3 sequence (DNA): TGTGCCAGTCGTAGCAGGGAGGAAGAGACCCAGTACTCC. This gives the protein CASRSREEETQYS.

This clonotype was seen at least ten times. The V and J genes are TRBV7-2 and TRBJ2-1; 9 bases match TRBD2. The V segment lost 5 bases and the J segment 8 bases; nucleotides outside the gene matches: 7. Germline-derived CDR1 and CDR2 are SGHTA and FQGNSA. The CDR3 length is 14 residues. In DNA form, the CDR3 reads TGTGCCAGCAGCCCCCTAGCGGGGAGCGATGAGCAGTTCTTC. Translated: CASSPLAGSDEQFF.

The J gene is TRBJ2-3, the V gene TRBV6-6, with D perhaps TRBD1 (5 bases). The CDR3 runs 14 residues. Between the trimmed V and J ends, which lost 7 bases and 6 bases, there was a span of 17 bases. CDR1 and CDR2 from the germline V gene are MNHNY and SVGAGI (reference sequence). The CDR3 sequence is CASTLQVDVDTQYF. CDR3 DNA: TGTGCCAGCACCTTACAGGTTGATGTTGATACGCAGTATTTT.

The chain couples TRBV19 to TRBJ1-5; 9 bases are shared with TRBD1. CDR1 is LNHDA and CDR2 is SQIVND in the germline V gene (reference sequence). CDR3 size: 16 residues. The V segment lost 9 bases and the J segment 0 bases; nucleotides outside the gene matches: 9. CDR3: CASRPGTGNSNQPQHF. The CDR3 coding sequence is TGTGCCAGCCGACCAGGGACAGGGAATAGCAATCAGCCCCAGCATTTT.

Only a few counts were recorded for this clonotype. The V gene is TRBV28, the J gene TRBJ1-1; a possible D gene is TRBD1 (5 bases). V was clipped by 3 bases and J by 5 bases, with 13 bases between them. The V gene's germline CDR1 is MDHEN and CDR2 SYDVKM. The CDR3 covers 14 residues. This CDR3 reads CASSFFQGGTEAFF. The CDR3, as DNA: TGTGCCAGCAGTTTTTTTCAGGGAGGTACTGAAGCTTTCTTT.

The rearrangement links TRBV5-6 to TRBJ2-1; possible D gene TRBD1, 5 bases. The CDR3 sequence is 14 residues long. Germline V gives CDR1 SGHDT, CDR2 YYEEEE. V lost 7 bases to trimming and J lost 1 base, with 12 bases between them. The CDR3 region is CASCEGVSYNEQFF. CDR3 in DNA: TGTGCCAGCTGTGAAGGGGTGTCCTACAATGAGCAGTTCTTC.

As regards this clonotype: Compared with germline, one end of the junction differs, possibly owing to a read error. The J gene is TRBJ2-1, the V gene TRBV12-3 or TRBV12-4, with TRBD2 matching over 7 bases. The CDR3 length is 18 residues. This CDR3 reads CANSFLVLGTTSYNEQFF. In DNA, the CDR3 is TGTGCCAACAGTTTCCTAGTCCTCGGGACTACCTCCTACAATGAGCAGTTCTTC.

The V gene is TRBV9, the J gene TRBJ2-2; tentative D call: TRBD2 (6 bases). The CDR3 has 15 residues. The V end lost 4 bases, the J end lost 5 bases, and 15 bases lay between the germline ends. Per the germline V gene, CDR1 is SGDLS and CDR2 is YYNGEE. The CDR3 DNA follows: TGTGCCAGCAGCTTTAACTGGGAGGTGACCGGGGAGCTGTTTTTT. Translating it yields CASSFNWEVTGELFF.

The chain joins TRBV6-6 to TRBJ1-2, with no clear D. V lost 7 bases, J lost 6 bases, and 21 bases lay in between. The CDR3 consists of 15 residues. Per germline, CDR1 MNHNY and CDR2 SVGAGI (reference sequence). CDR3 amino acids: CASTPRAPGLDGYTF. DNA of the CDR3: TGTGCCAGCACTCCCCGGGCGCCGGGTTTGGATGGCTACACCTTC.

This clonotype was seen repeatedly, ten times or more. This sequence joins TRBV12-5 and TRBJ1-1; no clear D gene. Per germline, CDR1 LGHNT and CDR2 FRNRAP. The CDR3 has 12 amino acids. With 3 bases removed from V and 1 base from J, the gap between germline ends came to 3 bases. This CDR3 reads CASGLGNTEAFF. CDR3 nucleotide sequence: TGTGCTAGTGGTTTAGGGAACACTGAAGCTTTCTTT.

The chain combines TRBV7-3 with TRBJ2-1; 8 bases agree with TRBD2. The ends lost 5 bases at V and 1 base at J; junction bases unmatched: 7. The CDR3 is made up of 16 amino acids. Per the germline V gene, CDR1 is SGHTA and CDR2 is FQGTGA. CDR3 protein: CASSSSGGTSYNEQFF. CDR3 DNA sequence: TGTGCCAGCAGCAGCAGCGGGGGAACTTCCTACAATGAGCAGTTCTTC.

The V and J genes are TRBV6-5 and TRBJ2-5, with a possible D match to TRBD1 (6 bases). Trimming removed 6 bases from V and 5 bases from J, with 22 bases in between. The CDR3 covers 16 residues. Germline CDR1 and CDR2: MNHEY and SVGAGI. CDR3 bases: TGTGCCAGCAGCCCCCGACAGGATGGTTTGTGGGAGACCCAGTACTTC. As protein: CASSPRQDGLWETQYF.

This clonotype came up a few times. The V and J genes are TRBV20-1 and TRBJ2-7; either TRBD1 or TRBD2 may supply D (5 bases each). The CDR3 contains 12 residues. The V gene's germline CDR1 is DFQATT and CDR2 SNEGSKA (reference sequence). V was clipped by 6 bases and J by 3 bases, with 12 bases between them. The CDR3 DNA reads TGCAGTGCCGAGGGGACGGACTACGAGCAGTACTTC. It encodes CSAEGTDYEQYF.

A note on this clonotype: Relative to the germline gene, one junction end is altered; a read error may explain this. The chain uses TRBV6-6 and TRBJ2-1; tentative D call: TRBD2 (6 bases). The CDR3 is 14 amino acids. CDR1 MNHNY and CDR2 SVGAGI come from the germline V gene (reference sequence). In DNA, the CDR3 is TGTGACAGCGTATTCGGCGGGGTTGGGAATGAGCAGTTCTTC. This encodes CDSVFGGVGNEQFF.

The V call is TRBV12-3 or TRBV12-4, the J call TRBJ2-1; D is uncertain. The CDR3 sequence is 15 residues long. V dropped 1 base and J dropped 8 bases, with 15 bases sitting between them. The CDR3 loop is CASSLEEPLPDEQFF. The CDR3 region has the DNA TGTGCCAGCAGTTTAGAGGAGCCTCTGCCGGATGAGCAGTTCTTC.

This chain joins TRBV12-3 or TRBV12-4 and TRBJ2-1; 7 positions agree with TRBD1. This CDR3 contains 14 residues. Losses at the gene ends were 6 bases for V and 6 bases for J; bases not matched to a gene: 8. CDR3 coding DNA: TGTGCCAGCAGACGCGGACAGGCCTTCAATGAGCAGTTCTTC. Translation gives CASRRGQAFNEQFF.

This chain uses TRBV2 with TRBJ2-1; 8 bases fit TRBD1. Germline V lookup: CDR1 SNHLY, CDR2 FYNNEI. This CDR3 spans 18 amino acids. V lost 3 bases, J lost 1 base, and 11 bases stayed unmatched. CDR3 sequence reads: CASSDRQGMPSSYNEQFF. The CDR3 region has the DNA TGTGCCAGCAGTGATCGACAGGGGATGCCCTCTTCCTACAATGAGCAGTTCTTC. The complete variable domain, with remaining parts taken from reference TRBV2 and TRBJ2-1, reads EPEVTQTPSHQVTQMGQEVILRCVPISNHLYFYWYRQILGQKVEFLVSFYNNEISEKSEIFDDQFSVERPDGSNFTLKIRSTKLEDSAMYFCASSDRQGMPSSYNEQFFGPGTRLTVL.